A single TCR beta chain is shown here with its context. Its cognate antigen is unknown. This specimen belongs to a study of T cell responses to AZD1222 COVID-19 vaccine. On the study more broadly: Second-dose intervals of approximately 4 or approximately 12 weeks were pooled.

TCRdb's copy holds only in-frame clones and misses some; the assay was immunoSEQ multiplex PCR. The table shows more than 85,000 clones, with roughly 87% occurring only once. The germline V gene encodes CDR1 GTSNPN and CDR2 SVGIG (reference sequence). This CDR3 is built from 15 residues. V shed 4 bases and J 4 bases; nucleotides not matched to a gene: 7. Whole-study results and caveats: Targeting of unmutated variant regions was reportedly seen in nearly half of spike-specific TCRs. Among vaccine-associated CD4 TCRs, coverage spanned spike, with dominance at 160-218 and 743-854.

V and J are TRBV30 and TRBJ2-1; TRBD1 agrees at 10 bases. The receptor was derived from an adult in good health. This specimen consisted of peripheral blood, obtained on day 0 of AZD1222 vaccination. The CDR3 region has the DNA TGTGCCTGGAACCCCGGGACAGGGGCATACAATGAGCAGTTCTTC. Protein product: CAWNPGTGAYNEQFF. Full variable domain (remainder filled in from reference TRBV30 and TRBJ2-1): SQTIHQWPATLVQPVGSPLSLECTVEGTSNPNLYWYRQAAGRGLQLLFYSVGIGQISSEVPQNLSASRPQDRQFILSSKKLLLSDSGFYLCAWNPGTGAYNEQFFGPGTRLTVL.